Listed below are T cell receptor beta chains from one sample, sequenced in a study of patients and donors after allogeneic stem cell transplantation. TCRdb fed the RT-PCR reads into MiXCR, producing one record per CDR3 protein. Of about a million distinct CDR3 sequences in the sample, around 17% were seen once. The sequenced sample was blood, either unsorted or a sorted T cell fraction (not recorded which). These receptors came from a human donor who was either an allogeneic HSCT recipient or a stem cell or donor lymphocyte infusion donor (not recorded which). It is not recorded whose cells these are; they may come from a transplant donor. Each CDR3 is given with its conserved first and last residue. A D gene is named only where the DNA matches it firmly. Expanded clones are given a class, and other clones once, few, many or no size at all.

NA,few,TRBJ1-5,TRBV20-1,TGCAGTGCTTTTTTTCCCCTTTCTAGCAATCAGCCCCAGCATTTT,CSAFFPLSSNQPQHF
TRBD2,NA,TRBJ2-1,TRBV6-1,TGTGCCAGCAGACACGGAGGACTAGCGGGAGATTCATACAATGAGCAGTTCTTC,CASRHGGLAGDSYNEQFF
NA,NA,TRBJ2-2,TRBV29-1,TGCAGCGTTGGATTCGGGGTCAGTCGGGCCGGGGAGCTGTTTTTT,CSVGFGVSRAGELFF
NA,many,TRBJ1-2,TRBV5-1,TGTGCCAGCAGCTTAGGGGACAACTATGGCTACACCTTC,CASSLGDNYGYTF
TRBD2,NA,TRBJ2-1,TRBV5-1,TGCGCCAGCAGCCTCACCGCTAGCGGGAGCTCCTACAATGAGCAGTTCTTC,CASSLTASGSSYNEQFF
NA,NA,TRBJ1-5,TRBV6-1,TGTGCCAGCAGTCTAAGGGCGGAGAATCAGCCCCAGCATTTT,CASSLRAENQPQHF
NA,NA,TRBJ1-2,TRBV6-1,TGTGCCAGCAGTGAATCTTGGACAGCATATGGCTACACCTTC,CASSESWTAYGYTF
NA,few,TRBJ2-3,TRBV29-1,TGCAGCGCTGGGCAGGGCTTTACAGATACGCAGTATTTT,CSAGQGFTDTQYF
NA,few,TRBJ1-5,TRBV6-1,TGTGCCAGCAGGGGAACAGGGCTCCCTAGCAATCAGCCCCAGCATTTT,CASRGTGLPSNQPQHF
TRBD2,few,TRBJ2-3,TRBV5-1,TGCGCCAGCAGCGATCCTCGGGCGGGGGGCCGGGATACGCAGTATTTT,CASSDPRAGGRDTQYF
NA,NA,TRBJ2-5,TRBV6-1,TGTGCCAGCAGCTCGAGTACACCCGAGACCCAGTACTTC,CASSSSTPETQYF
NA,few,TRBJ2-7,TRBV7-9,TGTGCCAGCAGCTTTATGCACGGAGCCTACGAGCAGTACTTC,CASSFMHGAYEQYF
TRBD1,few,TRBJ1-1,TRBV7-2,TGTGCCAGCAGTCTAAATTCGGGACAGGGGCTCACTGAAGCTTTCTTT,CASSLNSGQGLTEAFF
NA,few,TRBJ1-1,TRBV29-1,TGCAGCGTACCCAGGGGTGACACTGAAGCTTTCTTT,CSVPRGDTEAFF
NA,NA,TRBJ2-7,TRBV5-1,TGCGCCAGCAGCTCGACTAACAGCCCCTACGAGCAGTACTTC,CASSSTNSPYEQYF
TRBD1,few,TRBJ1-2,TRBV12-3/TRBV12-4,TGTGCCAGCAGTATGACAGGGTCCGGCTACACCTTC,CASSMTGSGYTF
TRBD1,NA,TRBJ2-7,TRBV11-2,TGTGCCAGCAGCCCGGACAGGCAACCTTACTACGAGCAGTACTTC,CASSPDRQPYYEQYF
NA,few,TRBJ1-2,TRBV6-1,TGTGCCAGTACAGACAGGTCGACTAACTATGGCTACACCTTC,CASTDRSTNYGYTF
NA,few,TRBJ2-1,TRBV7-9,TGTGCCAGCAGCCGGGACTGGGCGGACGGTGAGCAGTTCTTC,CASSRDWADGEQFF
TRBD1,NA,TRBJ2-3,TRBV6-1,TGTGCCAGCAGTCGAACAGGGGGCGCGGGAGATACGCAGTATTTT,CASSRTGGAGDTQYF
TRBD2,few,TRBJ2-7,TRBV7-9,TGTGCCAGCAGCCCTTTTCCTAGCGGTCCAAAAGAGCAGTACTTC,CASSPFPSGPKEQYF
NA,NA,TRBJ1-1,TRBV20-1,TGCAGTGCTAGAGATTGGGGTCCCTCCGGAACTGAAGCTTTCTTT,CSARDWGPSGTEAFF
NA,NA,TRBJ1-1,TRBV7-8,TGTGCCAGCAGCCTAAAAGGGCGTAATTGGACTGAAGCTTTCTTT,CASSLKGRNWTEAFF
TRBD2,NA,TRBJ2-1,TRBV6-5,TGTGCCAGCAGTTCCGGGACTAGGAGTAATGAGCAGTTCTTC,CASSSGTRSNEQFF
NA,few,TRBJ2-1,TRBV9,TGTGCCAGCAGCACCTGGGGTAGCCGAGGGCCCTACAATGAGCAGTTCTTC,CASSTWGSRGPYNEQFF
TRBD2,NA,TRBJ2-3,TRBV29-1,TGCAGCCTAATCCAGCGGGACCCCGGCACAGATACGCAGTATTTT,CSLIQRDPGTDTQYF
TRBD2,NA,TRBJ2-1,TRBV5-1,TGCGCCAGCAGTTACTCCGGGACTAGCGGCTCCAATGAGCAGTTCTTC,CASSYSGTSGSNEQFF
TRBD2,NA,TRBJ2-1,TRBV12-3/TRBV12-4,TGTGCCAGCAGTTTACGGGGGGGAGGCGGAAATGAGCAGTTCTTC,CASSLRGGGGNEQFF
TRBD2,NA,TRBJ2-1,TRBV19,TGTGCCAGTAGTCCCCGGGCTAGCGGGGAGAATGAGCAGTTCTTC,CASSPRASGENEQFF
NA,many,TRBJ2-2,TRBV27,TGTGCCAGCAGCTTAAATCGGAACACCGGGGAGCTGTTTTTT,CASSLNRNTGELFF
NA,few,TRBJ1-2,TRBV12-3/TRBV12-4,TGTGCCAGCAGACCAATTTTGGGGGGGCCCTATGGCTACACCTTC,CASRPILGGPYGYTF
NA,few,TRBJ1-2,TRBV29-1,TGCAGCGTCTCAAGGGACTTAGGCTACACCTTC,CSVSRDLGYTF
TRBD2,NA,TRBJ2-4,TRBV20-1,TGCAGTGCCCTAGCGGTAGCCAAAAACATTCAGTACTTC,CSALAVAKNIQYF
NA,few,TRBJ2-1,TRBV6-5,TGTGCCAGCAGTTATAATCCCTCATATGCAGACTCCTACAATGAGCAGTTCTTC,CASSYNPSYADSYNEQFF
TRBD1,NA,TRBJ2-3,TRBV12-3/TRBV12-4,TGTGCCAGCACTACTAGGACAGGGAGCACAGATACGCAGTATTTT,CASTTRTGSTDTQYF
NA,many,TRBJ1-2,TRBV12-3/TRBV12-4,TGTGCCAGCAGTTTCGGCCCAGACTATGGCTACACCTTC,CASSFGPDYGYTF
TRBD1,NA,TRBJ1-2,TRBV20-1,TGCAGTGCTACTGACAGGGACTATGGCTACACCTTC,CSATDRDYGYTF
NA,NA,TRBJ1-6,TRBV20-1,TGCAGTGCTAGAGTTGATCAAAGCAGAGTGAGCACCAATTCACCCCTCCACTTT,CSARVDQSRVSTNSPLHF
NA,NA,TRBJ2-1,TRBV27,NA,CASSSSEGAYLLKQFF
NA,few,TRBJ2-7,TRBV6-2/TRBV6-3,TGTGCCAGCAGTTGGTCTAGCGAGAGCTCCTACGAGCAGTACTTC,CASSWSSESSYEQYF
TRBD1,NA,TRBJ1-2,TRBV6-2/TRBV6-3,TGTGCCAGCAGCGAGAACAGGGGGCAAGGCTACACCTTC,CASSENRGQGYTF
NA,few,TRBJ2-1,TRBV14,TGTGCCAGCAGCCTGGGTAGTGTCTACAATGAGCAGTTCTTC,CASSLGSVYNEQFF
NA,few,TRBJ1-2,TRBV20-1,TGCAGTGCTAGAGATCCGGAGGGGGGAGACTATGGCTACACCTTC,CSARDPEGGDYGYTF
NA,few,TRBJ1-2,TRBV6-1,TGTGCCAGCATTATCTCTGGGGGGAGTCGCAACTATGGCTACACTTTC,CASIISGGSRNYGYTF
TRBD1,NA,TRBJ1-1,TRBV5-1,TGCGCCAGCAGCTCGGGGAGACAGGGGGCGGTTGAAGCTTTCTTT,CASSSGRQGAVEAFF